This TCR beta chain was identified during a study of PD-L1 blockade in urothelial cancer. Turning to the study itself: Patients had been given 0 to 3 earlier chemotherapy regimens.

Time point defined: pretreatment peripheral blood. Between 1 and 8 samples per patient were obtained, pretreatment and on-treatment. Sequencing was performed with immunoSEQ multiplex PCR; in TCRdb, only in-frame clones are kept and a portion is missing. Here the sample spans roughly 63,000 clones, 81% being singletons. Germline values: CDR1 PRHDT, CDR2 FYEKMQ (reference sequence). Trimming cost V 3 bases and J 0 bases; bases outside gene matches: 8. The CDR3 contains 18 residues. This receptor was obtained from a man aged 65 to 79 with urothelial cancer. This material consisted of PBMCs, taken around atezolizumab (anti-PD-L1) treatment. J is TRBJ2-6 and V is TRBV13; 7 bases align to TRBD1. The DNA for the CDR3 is TGTGCCAGCAGCTTGTCAGGGACAGCATTCTCTGGGGCCAACGTCCTGACTTTC. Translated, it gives CASSLSGTAFSGANVLTF.